This passage covers 13 T cell receptor beta chains from one sample sequenced in a study of blood T cell repertoires in COVID-19. TCRdb's copy holds only in-frame clones and misses some; the assay was immunoSEQ multiplex PCR. The sample holds approximately 240,000 clones, approximately 90% seen once. The specimen was PBMCs or T cells enriched from blood (not recorded which). The source of these receptors is a woman aged 25-40 years with acute COVID-19.

This clone is a singleton in its sample. V and J are TRBV7-3 and TRBJ2-2, with TRBD2 matching over 8 bases. This CDR3 has 14 residues. In germline, CDR1 is SGHTA, CDR2 FQGTGA. Trimming cost V 6 bases and J 4 bases; bases outside gene matches: 4. CDR3: CASSPGGPTGELFF. CDR3 coding DNA: TGTGCCAGCAGTCCGGGGGGGCCCACCGGGGAGCTGTTTTTT.

The chain recombines TRBV25-1 with TRBJ1-4, with 7 bases fitting TRBD1. CDR1 is MGHDK and CDR2 is SYGVNS in the germline V gene. J lost 0 bases, V lost 10 bases, and 2 bases had no gene match. This CDR3 contains 13 residues. The CDR3 DNA sequence: TGTGCCACCGGACAGGCAACTAATGAAAAACTGTTTTTT. Translation gives CATGQATNEKLFF.

The chain links TRBV6-5 to TRBJ1-2; D unresolved. This CDR3 is built from 14 residues. The V gene lost 4 bases and the J gene lost 8 bases, with 17 bases spanning the gap. The V gene's germline CDR1 is MNHEY and CDR2 SVGAGI. The CDR3 region is CASSWVGGEEGYTF. CDR3 in DNA: TGTGCCAGCAGTTGGGTTGGCGGGGAAGAGGGCTACACCTTC.

This clone showed up just once. The V call is TRBV10-3, the J call TRBJ2-5; the match to TRBD1 covers 9 bases. J lost 5 bases, V lost 8 bases, and 6 bases had no gene match. The CDR3 has 13 amino acids. The V gene's germline CDR1 is ENHRY and CDR2 SYGVKD. The CDR3 nucleotides are TGTGCCATCGCTACAGGGGGCCGGGAGACCCAGTACTTC. Its protein is CAIATGGRETQYF.

V gene TRBV11-2 combines with J gene TRBJ1-4; no firm D call. The CDR3 totals 14 residues. Germline assignment: CDR1 SGHAT and CDR2 FQNNGV. V gave up 5 bases and J gave up 5 bases, with 12 bases separating them. CDR3 amino acids: CASSRRPLNEKLFF. The CDR3 region has the DNA TGTGCCAGCAGCCGGAGACCGTTAAATGAAAAACTGTTTTTT.

The count of this clone is one. V usage is TRBV15 and J usage is TRBJ1-3; tentative D call: TRBD1 (6 bases). CDR3 length equals 15 residues. With 1 base removed from V and 1 base from J, the gap between germline ends came to 8 bases. Germline CDR1 is LNHNV and CDR2 is YYDKDF (reference sequence). CDR3 amino acids: CATSRGQESGNTIYF. The CDR3 coding sequence is TGTGCCACCAGCAGAGGACAGGAATCTGGAAACACCATATATTTT.

This rearrangement joins TRBV30 to TRBJ2-3; D is unclear. Germline V lookup: CDR1 GTSNPN, CDR2 SVGIG (reference sequence). The V end lost 3 bases, the J end lost 5 bases, and 12 bases lay between the germline ends. The CDR3 is 13 amino acids. As DNA, the CDR3 is TGTGCCTGGAGCCACTATGGCGGAGATACGCAGTATTTT. Encoded protein: CAWSHYGGDTQYF.

The chain has TRBV28 and TRBJ2-1; 10 bases are a match to TRBD2. Trimming removed 4 bases from V and 1 base from J; junction bases left unmatched: 16. Germline-derived CDR1 and CDR2 are MDHEN and SYDVKM. The CDR3 is 20 residues long. Here the CDR3 reads CASSSHGSVVSGRSYNEQFF. CDR3 nucleotide sequence: TGTGCCAGCAGTTCCCACGGCTCCGTAGTTAGCGGGAGGTCCTACAATGAGCAGTTCTTC. Together with reference TRBV28 and TRBJ2-1, the CDR3 gives the full variable domain: DVKVTQSSRYLVKRTGEKVFLECVQDMDHENMFWYRQDPGLGLRLIYFSYDVKMKEKGDIPEGYSVSREKKERFSLILESASTNQTSMYLCASSSHGSVVSGRSYNEQFFGPGTRLTVL.

The chain recombines TRBV28 with TRBJ2-2; TRBD1 matches at 9 bases. CDR3 length: 13 amino acids. The V segment lost 11 bases and the J segment 13 bases; nucleotides outside the gene matches: 14. Germline V gene lookup returns CDR1 MDHEN and CDR2 SYDVKM. The CDR3 nucleotides read TGTGCCGTCGAGGGACAGGGTATAATTGGGCTGTTTTTT. Its protein product is CAVEGQGIIGLFF.

V usage is TRBV5-1 and J usage is TRBJ1-4; 9 positions agree with TRBD1. Germline V gene lookup returns CDR1 SGHRS and CDR2 YFSETQ. The CDR3 runs 16 residues. The V and J ends lost 4 bases and 5 bases, in that order; junction bases with no gene match: 9. The CDR3 bases are TGCGCCAGCAGCACGGGACAGGGTTCCCGAAATGAAAAACTGTTTTTT. Protein: CASSTGQGSRNEKLFF.

This clone was seen a single time. The chain recombines TRBV6-1 with TRBJ1-6; TRBD1 agrees at 7 bases. This CDR3 contains 15 residues. Germline CDR1 MNHNS, CDR2 SASEGT. Trimming took 2 bases from V and 9 from J; bases not matched to a gene: 7. The CDR3 DNA follows: TGTGCCAGCAGTGAAAGGGACAGTGGGAGTTCACCCCTCCACTTT. It translates to CASSERDSGSSPLHF.

V gene TRBV9 combines with J gene TRBJ2-3; 8 bases are a match to TRBD1. The germline CDR1 and CDR2 sequences are SGDLS and YYNGEE. V dropped 4 bases and J dropped 2; count of bases not matched to a gene: 6. CDR3 length: 15 amino acids. This chain's CDR3 is CASSLTGVNTDTQYF. The CDR3 DNA follows: TGTGCCAGCAGCTTGACAGGGGTCAACACAGATACGCAGTATTTT.

This chain joins TRBV18 and TRBJ2-1; 11 nucleotides line up with TRBD2. CDR1 and CDR2 from the germline V gene are KGHSH and LQKENI. Germline trimming cut 3 bases from V and 4 bases from J; bases unmatched to any gene: 2. This CDR3 is built from 15 residues. CDR3 residues: CASSPTSGEYNEQFF. The CDR3 region has the DNA TGTGCCAGCTCACCGACTAGCGGGGAATACAATGAGCAGTTCTTC.